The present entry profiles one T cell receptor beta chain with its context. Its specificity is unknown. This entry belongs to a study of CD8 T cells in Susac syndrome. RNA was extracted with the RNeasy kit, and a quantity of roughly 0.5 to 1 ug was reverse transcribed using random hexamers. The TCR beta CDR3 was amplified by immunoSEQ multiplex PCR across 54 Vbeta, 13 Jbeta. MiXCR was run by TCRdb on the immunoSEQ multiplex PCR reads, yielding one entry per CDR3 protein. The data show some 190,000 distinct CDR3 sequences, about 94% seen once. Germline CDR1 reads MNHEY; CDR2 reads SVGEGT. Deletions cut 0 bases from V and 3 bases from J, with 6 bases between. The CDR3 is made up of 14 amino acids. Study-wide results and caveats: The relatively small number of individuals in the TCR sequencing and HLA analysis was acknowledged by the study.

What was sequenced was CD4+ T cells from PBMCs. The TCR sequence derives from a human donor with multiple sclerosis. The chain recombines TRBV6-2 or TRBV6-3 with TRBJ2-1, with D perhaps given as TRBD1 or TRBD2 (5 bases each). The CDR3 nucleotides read TGTGCCAGCAGTTACTCGAGGGGCTACAATGAGCAGTTCTTC. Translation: CASSYSRGYNEQFF.